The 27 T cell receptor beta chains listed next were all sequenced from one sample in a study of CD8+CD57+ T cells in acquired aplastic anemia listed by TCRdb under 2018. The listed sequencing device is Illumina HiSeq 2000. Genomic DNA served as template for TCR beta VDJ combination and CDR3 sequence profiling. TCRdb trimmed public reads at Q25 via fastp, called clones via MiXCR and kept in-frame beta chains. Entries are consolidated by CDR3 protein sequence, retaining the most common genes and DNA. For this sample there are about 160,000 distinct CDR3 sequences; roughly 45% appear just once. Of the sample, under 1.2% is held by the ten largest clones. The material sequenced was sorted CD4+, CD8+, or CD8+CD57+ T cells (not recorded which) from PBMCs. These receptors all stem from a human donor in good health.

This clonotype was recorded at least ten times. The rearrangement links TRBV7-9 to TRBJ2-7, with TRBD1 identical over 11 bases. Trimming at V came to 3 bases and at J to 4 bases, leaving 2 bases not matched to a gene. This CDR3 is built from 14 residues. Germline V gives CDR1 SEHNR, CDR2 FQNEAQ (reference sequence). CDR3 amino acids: CASSFGDRGYEQYF. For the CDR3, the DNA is TGTGCCAGCAGCTTTGGGGACAGGGGGTACGAGCAGTACTTC.

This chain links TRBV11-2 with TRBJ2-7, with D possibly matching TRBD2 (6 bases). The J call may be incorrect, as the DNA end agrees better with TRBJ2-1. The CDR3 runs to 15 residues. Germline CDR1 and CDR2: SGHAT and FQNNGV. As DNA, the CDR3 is TGTGCCAGCAGAACGAATTCGGAGGGAGAGGGTGAGCAGTTCTTC. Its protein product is CASRTNSEGEGEQFF.

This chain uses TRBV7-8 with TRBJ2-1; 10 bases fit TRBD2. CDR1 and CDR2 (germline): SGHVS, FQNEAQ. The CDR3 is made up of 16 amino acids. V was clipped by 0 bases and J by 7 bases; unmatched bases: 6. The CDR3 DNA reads TGTGCCAGCAGCTTAGCGAGGGCTAGCGGGGGTAATGAGCAGTTCTTC. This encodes CASSLARASGGNEQFF.

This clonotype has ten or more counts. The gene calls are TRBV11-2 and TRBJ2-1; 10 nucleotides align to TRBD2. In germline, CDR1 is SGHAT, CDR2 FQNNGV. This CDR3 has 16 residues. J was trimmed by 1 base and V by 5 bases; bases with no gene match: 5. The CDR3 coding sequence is TGTGCCAGCAGCCCGGGACTAGCGCAATCCTACAATGAGCAGTTCTTC. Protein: CASSPGLAQSYNEQFF.

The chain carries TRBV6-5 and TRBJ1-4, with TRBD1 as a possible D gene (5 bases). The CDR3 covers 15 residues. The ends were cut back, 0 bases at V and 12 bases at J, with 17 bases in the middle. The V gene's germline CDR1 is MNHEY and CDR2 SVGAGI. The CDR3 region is CASSYSAGPLSELFF. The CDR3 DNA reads TGTGCCAGCAGTTACTCGGCGGGACCCCTATCCGAACTGTTTTTT.

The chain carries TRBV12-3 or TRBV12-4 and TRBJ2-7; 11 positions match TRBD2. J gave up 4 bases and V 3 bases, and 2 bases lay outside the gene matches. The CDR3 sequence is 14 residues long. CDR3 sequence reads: CASSLTSGVYEQYF. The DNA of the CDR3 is TGTGCCAGCAGTTTGACTAGCGGGGTTTACGAGCAGTACTTC.

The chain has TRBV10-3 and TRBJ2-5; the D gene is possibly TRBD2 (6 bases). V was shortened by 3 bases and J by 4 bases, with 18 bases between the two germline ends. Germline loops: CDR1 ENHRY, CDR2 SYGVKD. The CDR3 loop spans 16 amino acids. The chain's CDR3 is CAISEGTPRTSETQYF. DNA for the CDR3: TGTGCCATCAGTGAAGGGACTCCGAGAACGTCAGAGACCCAGTACTTC.

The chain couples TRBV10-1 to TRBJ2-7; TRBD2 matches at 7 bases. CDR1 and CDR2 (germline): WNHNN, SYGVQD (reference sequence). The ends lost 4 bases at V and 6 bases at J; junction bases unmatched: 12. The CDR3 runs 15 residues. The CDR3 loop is CASSVGRASGSEQYF. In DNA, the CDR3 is TGCGCCAGCAGTGTTGGCAGGGCTAGCGGCTCCGAGCAGTACTTC.

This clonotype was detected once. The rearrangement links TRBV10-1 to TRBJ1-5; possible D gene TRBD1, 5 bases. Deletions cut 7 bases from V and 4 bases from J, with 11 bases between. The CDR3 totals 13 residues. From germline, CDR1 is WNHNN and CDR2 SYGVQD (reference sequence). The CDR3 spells CASTDSRNQPQHF. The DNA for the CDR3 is TGCGCCAGCACCGACAGTCGGAATCAGCCCCAGCATTTT.

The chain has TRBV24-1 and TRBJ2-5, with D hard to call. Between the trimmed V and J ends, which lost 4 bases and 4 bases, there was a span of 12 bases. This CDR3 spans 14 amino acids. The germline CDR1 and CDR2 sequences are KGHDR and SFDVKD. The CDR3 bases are TGTGCCACCAGTGAATCGCCGGGCCTAGAGACCCAGTACTTC. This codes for CATSESPGLETQYF.

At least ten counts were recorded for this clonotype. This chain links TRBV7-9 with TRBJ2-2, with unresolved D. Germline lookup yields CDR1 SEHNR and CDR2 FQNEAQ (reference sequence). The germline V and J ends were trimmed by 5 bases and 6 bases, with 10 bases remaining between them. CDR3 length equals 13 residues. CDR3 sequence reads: CASSPFSPGELFF. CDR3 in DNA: TGTGCCAGCAGCCCATTCTCGCCCGGGGAGCTGTTTTTT. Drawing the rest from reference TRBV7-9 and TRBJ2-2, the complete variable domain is DTGVSQNPRHKITKRGQNVTFRCDPISEHNRLYWYRQTLGQGPEFLTYFQNEAQLEKSRLLSDRFSAERPKGSFSTLEIQRTEQGDSAMYLCASSPFSPGELFFGEGSRLTVL.

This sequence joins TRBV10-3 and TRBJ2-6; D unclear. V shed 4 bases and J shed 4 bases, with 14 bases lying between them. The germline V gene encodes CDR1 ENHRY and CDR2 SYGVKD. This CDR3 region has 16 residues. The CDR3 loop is CAISGSTSLGANVLTF. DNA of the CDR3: TGTGCCATCAGTGGATCGACGTCCCTCGGGGCCAACGTCCTGACTTTC.

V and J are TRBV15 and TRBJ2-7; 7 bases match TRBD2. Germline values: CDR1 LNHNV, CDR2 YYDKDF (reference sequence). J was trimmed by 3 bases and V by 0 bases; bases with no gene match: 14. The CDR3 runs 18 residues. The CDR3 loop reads CATSRDLPSGVDHYEQYF. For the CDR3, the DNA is TGTGCCACCAGCAGAGATCTTCCGAGCGGGGTTGATCACTACGAGCAGTACTTC. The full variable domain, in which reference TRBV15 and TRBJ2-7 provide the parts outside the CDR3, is DAMVIQNPRYQVTQFGKPVTLSCSQTLNHNVMYWYQQKSSQAPKLLFHYYDKDFNNEADTPDNFQSRRPNTSFCFLDIRSPGLGDTAMYLCATSRDLPSGVDHYEQYFGPGTRLTVT.

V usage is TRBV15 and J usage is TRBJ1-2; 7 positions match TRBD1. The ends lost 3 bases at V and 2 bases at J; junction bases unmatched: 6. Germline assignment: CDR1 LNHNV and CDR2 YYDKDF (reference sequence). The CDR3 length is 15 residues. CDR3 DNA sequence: TGTGCCACCAGCAGCTGGGACAGTTCCAACTATGGCTACACCTTC. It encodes CATSSWDSSNYGYTF. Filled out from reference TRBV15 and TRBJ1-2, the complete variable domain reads DAMVIQNPRYQVTQFGKPVTLSCSQTLNHNVMYWYQQKSSQAPKLLFHYYDKDFNNEADTPDNFQSRRPNTSFCFLDIRSPGLGDTAMYLCATSSWDSSNYGYTFGSGTRLTVV.

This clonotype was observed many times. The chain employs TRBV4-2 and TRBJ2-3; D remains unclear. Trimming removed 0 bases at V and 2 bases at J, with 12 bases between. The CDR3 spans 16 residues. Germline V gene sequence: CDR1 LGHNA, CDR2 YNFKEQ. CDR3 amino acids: CASSQDGWGITDTQYF. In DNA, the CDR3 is TGTGCCAGCAGCCAAGATGGGTGGGGTATCACAGATACGCAGTATTTT.

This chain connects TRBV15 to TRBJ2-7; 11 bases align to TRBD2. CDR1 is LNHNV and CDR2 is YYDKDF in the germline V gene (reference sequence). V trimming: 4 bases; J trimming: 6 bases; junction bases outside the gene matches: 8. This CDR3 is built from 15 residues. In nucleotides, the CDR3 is TGTGCCACCAGCACCGGACTAGCGGGCGCATGCGAGCAGTACTTC. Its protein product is CATSTGLAGACEQYF.

CDR3 amino acids: CSARGGSPGDYGYTF. The CDR3 DNA reads as TGCAGTGCTAGAGGGGGCAGTCCGGGAGACTATGGCTACACCTTC. This rearrangement joins TRBV20-1 to TRBJ1-2; possibly TRBD1 for D (5 bases). The CDR3 spans 15 residues. CDR1 and CDR2 from the germline V gene are DFQATT and SNEGSKA (reference sequence). V shed 1 base and J shed 3 bases, with 15 bases lying between them.

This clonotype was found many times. CDR3 sequence: CSARVAGAPTGELFF. CDR3 bases: TGCAGTGCTAGAGTCGCTGGAGCACCCACCGGGGAGCTGTTTTTT. This chain links TRBV20-1 with TRBJ2-2; no definite D call. The CDR3 contains 15 residues. The ends were cut back, 1 base at V and 4 bases at J, with 13 bases in the middle. Germline V gene sequence: CDR1 DFQATT, CDR2 SNEGSKA (reference sequence).

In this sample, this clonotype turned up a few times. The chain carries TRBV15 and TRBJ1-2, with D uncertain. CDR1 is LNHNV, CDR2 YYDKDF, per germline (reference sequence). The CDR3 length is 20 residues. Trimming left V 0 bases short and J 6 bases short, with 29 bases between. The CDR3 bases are TGTGCCACCAGCAGAGATGAGATGCGGCACACCGCAGCGGGAGGAGATGGCTACACCTTC. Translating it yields CATSRDEMRHTAAGGDGYTF.

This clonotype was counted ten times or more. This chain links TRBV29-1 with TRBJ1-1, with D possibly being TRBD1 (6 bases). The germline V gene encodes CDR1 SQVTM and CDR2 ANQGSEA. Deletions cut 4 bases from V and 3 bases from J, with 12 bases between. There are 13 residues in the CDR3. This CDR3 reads CSVARGSYTEAFF. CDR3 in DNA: TGCAGCGTTGCTAGGGGGTCGTACACTGAAGCTTTCTTT.

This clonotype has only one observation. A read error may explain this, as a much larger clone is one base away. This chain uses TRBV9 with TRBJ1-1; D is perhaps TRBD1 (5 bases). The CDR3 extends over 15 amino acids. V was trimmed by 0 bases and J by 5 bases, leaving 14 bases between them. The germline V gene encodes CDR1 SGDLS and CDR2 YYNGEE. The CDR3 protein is CASSVGVTGQTEAFF. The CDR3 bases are TGTGCCAGCAGCGTAGGAGTAACGGGGCAAACTGAAGCTTTCTTT.

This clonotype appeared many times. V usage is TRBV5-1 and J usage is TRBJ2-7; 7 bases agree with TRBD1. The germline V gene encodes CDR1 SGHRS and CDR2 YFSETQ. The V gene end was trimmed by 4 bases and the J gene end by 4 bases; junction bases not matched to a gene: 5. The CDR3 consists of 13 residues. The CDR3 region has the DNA TGCGCCAGCAGCCAAGACAGGGCGTACGAGCAGTACTTC. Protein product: CASSQDRAYEQYF.

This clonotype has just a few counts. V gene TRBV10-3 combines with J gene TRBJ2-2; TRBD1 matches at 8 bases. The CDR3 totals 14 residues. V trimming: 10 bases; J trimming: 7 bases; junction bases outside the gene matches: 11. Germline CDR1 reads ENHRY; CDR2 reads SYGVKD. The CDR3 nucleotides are TGTGCCAGTGCGACAGGGGTAGACGGCGGGGAGCTGTTTTTT. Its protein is CASATGVDGGELFF.

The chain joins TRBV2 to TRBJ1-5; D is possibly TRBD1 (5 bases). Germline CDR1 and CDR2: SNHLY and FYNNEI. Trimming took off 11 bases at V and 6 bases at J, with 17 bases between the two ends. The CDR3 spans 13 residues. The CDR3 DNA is TGTGCCGGCCGAGGCCTGGGGGGTCAGCCCCAGCATTTT. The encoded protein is CAGRGLGGQPQHF.

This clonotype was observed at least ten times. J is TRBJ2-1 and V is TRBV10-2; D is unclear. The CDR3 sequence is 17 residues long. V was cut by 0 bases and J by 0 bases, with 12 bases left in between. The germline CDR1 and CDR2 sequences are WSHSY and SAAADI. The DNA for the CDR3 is TGCGCCAGCAGTGAGTCGTTTACCCGGAGCTCCTACAATGAGCAGTTCTTC. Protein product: CASSESFTRSSYNEQFF.

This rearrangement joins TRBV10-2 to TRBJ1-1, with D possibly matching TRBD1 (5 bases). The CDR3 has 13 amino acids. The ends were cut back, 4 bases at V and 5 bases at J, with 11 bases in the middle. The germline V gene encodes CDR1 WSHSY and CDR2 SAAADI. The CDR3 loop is CASSVFGGTEAFF. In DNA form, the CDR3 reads TGCGCCAGCAGTGTATTCGGGGGAACTGAAGCTTTCTTT.

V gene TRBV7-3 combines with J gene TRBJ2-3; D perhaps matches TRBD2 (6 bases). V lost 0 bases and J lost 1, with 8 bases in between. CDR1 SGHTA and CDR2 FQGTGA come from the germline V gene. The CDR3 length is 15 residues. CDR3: CASSLTVAGTDTQYF. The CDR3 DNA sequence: TGTGCCAGCAGCTTAACTGTAGCGGGCACAGATACGCAGTATTTT.